The present entry profiles one T cell receptor (beta chain) with its context. Libraries were prepared by immunoSEQ multiplex PCR; TCRdb keeps only in-frame clonotypes and omits some of them. Of 2 million to 2.5 million clones listed, more than 90% were seen once; the top ten hold 0.1% to 0.15%. The V end lost 0 bases, the J end lost 3 bases, and 9 bases lay between the germline ends. CDR3 length equals 14 residues. CDR1 and CDR2 from the germline V gene are LNHNV and YYDKDF (reference sequence). The data were taken from a study of shared clonotypes between healthy human individuals. The sequencing sample was made of naive CD4+ T cells sorted from blood. Subset given: CD45RA+ positively selected. V and J are TRBV15 and TRBJ2-7, with D hard to call. The source of this sequence is a man in his late teens or twenties in good health. CDR3 sequence (DNA): TGTGCCACCAGCAGAGATCCGGAGTTCTACGAGCAGTACTTC. As protein: CATSRDPEFYEQYF.